Following are 30 T cell receptor beta chains from one sample sequenced in a study of T-cell memory formation after mild COVID-19. MiXCR, applied by TCRdb to the 5' RACE reads, yields one record per CDR3 protein. The sample holds some 450,000 distinct CDR3 sequences; around 18% are singletons and the top ten take roughly 8.4%. Sequencing was done on a sample of PBMCs or a T cell subset sorted from them (not recorded which). The receptors were gathered from an adult woman who had mild COVID-19 (a few samples of this study predate the infection). Cell type and time point are not known.

This clonotype was seen once. The CDR3 coding sequence is TGTGCCAGCAGTAAAGGACAGGTTCAAGAGACCCAGTACTTC. Translating it yields CASSKGQVQETQYF. J is TRBJ2-5 and V is TRBV5-5; 7 bases match TRBD1. The CDR3 consists of 14 residues. Looked up from germline, CDR1 is SGHKS and CDR2 is YYEKEE (reference sequence). V was pared by 5 bases and J by 2 bases, with 6 bases of the junction left unmatched. The whole variable domain, filled in from reference TRBV5-5 and TRBJ2-5, reads DAGVTQSPTHLIKTRGQQVTLRCSPISGHKSVSWYQQVLGQGPQFIFQYYEKEERGRGNFPDRFSARQFPNYSSELNVNALLLGDSALYLCASSKGQVQETQYFGPGTRLLVL.

This clonotype was counted between two and nine times. This sequence joins TRBV3-1 and TRBJ1-1, with a tentative D call TRBD1 (6 bases). Germline V gene data show CDR1 as LGHDT and CDR2 as YNNKEL (reference sequence). Trimming pared 1 base from V and 6 bases from J, leaving 9 bases between. The CDR3 has 13 amino acids. The CDR3 bases are TGTGCCAGCAGCCAAGGGAACAGGGCTGAAGCTTTCTTT. Translation gives CASSQGNRAEAFF.

This clonotype was found a few times. The chain couples TRBV6-5 to TRBJ1-2; TRBD1 matches 9 bases. Losses at the gene ends were 6 bases for V and 5 bases for J; bases not matched to a gene: 10. Germline V gene sequence: CDR1 MNHEY, CDR2 SVGAGI. The CDR3 sequence is 15 residues long. The CDR3 region has the DNA TGTGCCAGCAGCCTACATGAGGGACAGGGTTATGGCTACACCTTC. Protein product: CASSLHEGQGYGYTF.

The chain joins TRBV2 to TRBJ2-3; D is unresolved. Germline CDR1 and CDR2: SNHLY and FYNNEI. The ends were cut back, 7 bases at V and 2 bases at J, with 13 bases in the middle. The CDR3 sequence is 14 residues long. In DNA, the CDR3 is TGTGCCAGCAAGGGAACGGTCCCCACAGATACGCAGTATTTT. Encoded protein: CASKGTVPTDTQYF.

The chain combines TRBV29-1 with TRBJ2-7, with a weak D call TRBD2 (6 bases). V lost 6 bases and J lost 4, with 22 bases in between. Germline CDR1 is SQVTM and CDR2 is ANQGSEA. The CDR3 runs to 15 residues. The CDR3 reads CSVWEDRHGGYEQYF. The CDR3 region has the DNA TGCAGCGTCTGGGAGGACCGACATGGGGGATACGAGCAGTACTTC.

The CDR3: CASSPNTLPKNIQYF. CDR3 DNA: TGTGCCAGCTCACCGAATACTCTCCCCAAAAACATTCAGTACTTC. The chain employs TRBV18 and TRBJ2-4; D is undetermined. Germline values: CDR1 KGHSH, CDR2 LQKENI. The CDR3 is made up of 15 amino acids. Deletions cut 3 bases from V and 2 bases from J, with 11 bases between. Filled out from reference TRBV18 and TRBJ2-4, the complete variable domain reads NAGVMQNPRHLVRRRGQEARLRCSPMKGHSHVYWYRQLPEEGLKFMVYLQKENIIDESGMPKERFSAEFPKEGPSILRIQQVVRGDSAAYFCASSPNTLPKNIQYFGAGTRLSVL.

This clonotype turned up a few times. The V gene is TRBV7-8, the J gene TRBJ2-1, with D uncertain. Deletions cut 4 bases from V and 4 bases from J, with 17 bases between. Germline V gene data show CDR1 as SGHVS and CDR2 as FQNEAQ. The CDR3 is 16 amino acids. Written as DNA, the CDR3 is TGTGCCAGCAGCTCCACCACCCGGCAGCCGTACAATGAGCAGTTCTTC. Residues: CASSSTTRQPYNEQFF. Based on the CDR3 plus reference TRBV7-8 and TRBJ2-1, the full variable domain is GAGVSQSPRYKVAKRGQDVALRCDPISGHVSLFWYQQALGQGPEFLTYFQNEAQLDKSGLPSDRFFAERPEGSVSTLKIQRTQQEDSAVYLCASSSTTRQPYNEQFFGPGTRLTVL.

The chain recombines TRBV7-8 with TRBJ2-3, with D perhaps matching TRBD2 (6 bases). Germline CDR1 is SGHVS and CDR2 is FQNEAQ. The CDR3 length is 15 residues. The V end lost 2 bases, the J end lost 1 base, and 10 bases lay between the germline ends. CDR3 sequence (DNA): TGTGCCAGCAGCTTAAGGCTAGCGCGCACAGATACGCAGTATTTT. As protein: CASSLRLARTDTQYF.

This clonotype was observed a handful of times. The rearrangement joins TRBV7-2 to TRBJ1-2; TRBD1 aligns across 7 bases. Looked up from germline, CDR1 is SGHTA and CDR2 is FQGNSA. Trimming took 4 bases from V and 8 from J; bases not matched to a gene: 10. The CDR3 runs to 14 residues. The CDR3, as DNA: TGTGCCAGCAGCTCCGAGTTGACAGGGTTCGGCTACACCTTC. Protein product: CASSSELTGFGYTF.

The chain is built from TRBV12-3 or TRBV12-4 and TRBJ2-5; 12 bases line up with TRBD1. Trimming at V came to 5 bases and at J to 5 bases, leaving 6 bases not matched to a gene. The CDR3 totals 15 residues. CDR3 DNA sequence: TGTGCCAGCAGTCGGGACAGGGGGCCGGGGGAGACCCAGTACTTC. This sequence encodes CASSRDRGPGETQYF.

J is TRBJ2-1 and V is TRBV24-1; D unclear. This CDR3 has 13 amino acids. Germline CDR1 is KGHDR and CDR2 is SFDVKD. V was clipped by 4 bases and J by 9 bases, with 12 bases between them. The chain's CDR3 is CATSEVGSTEQFF. The CDR3 bases are TGTGCCACCAGTGAGGTGGGTAGCACTGAGCAGTTCTTC.

The genes are TRBV12-3 or TRBV12-4 and TRBJ1-2; no clear D. This CDR3 spans 13 amino acids. Trimming took 4 bases from V and 2 from J, leaving 8 bases between them. CDR3 DNA: TGTGCCAGCAGTTACAACTTAAACTATGGCTACACCTTC. Its translation: CASSYNLNYGYTF.

The sample holds a few counts of this clonotype. As DNA, the CDR3 is TGTGCCAGCAGTCCCTACGGAGATACGCAGTATTTT. This gives the protein CASSPYGDTQYF. This chain joins TRBV27 and TRBJ2-3; D is uncertain. V was pared by 5 bases and J by 5 bases, with 8 bases between. CDR3 size: 12 residues. CDR1 is MNHEY, CDR2 SMNVEV, per germline (reference sequence).

Here the CDR3 reads CSVARSPSNYGYTF. The CDR3, as DNA: TGCAGCGTGGCCAGGTCCCCATCTAACTATGGCTACACCTTC. The genes are TRBV29-1 and TRBJ1-2; no reliable D call. The CDR3 runs to 14 residues. V was clipped by 6 bases and J by 0 bases, with 14 bases between them. Germline values: CDR1 SQVTM, CDR2 ANQGSEA.

The rearrangement uses TRBV27 and TRBJ2-1, with D tentatively TRBD1 or TRBD2 (5 bases each). V gave up 5 bases and J gave up 6 bases, with 17 bases separating them. The CDR3 runs 15 residues. CDR1 and CDR2 (germline): MNHEY, SMNVEV (reference sequence). Here the CDR3 DNA reads TGTGCCAGCAGTAGCCCCCCGGGGCCTATCAATGAGCAGTTCTTC. Protein sequence: CASSSPPGPINEQFF.

This clonotype was seen a few times. The chain links TRBV6-5 to TRBJ1-2, with TRBD1 as a possible D gene (6 bases). The CDR3 consists of 16 residues. Per the germline V gene, CDR1 is MNHEY and CDR2 is SVGAGI. V dropped 6 bases and J dropped 0 bases, with 17 bases sitting between them. The CDR3 DNA sequence: TGTGCCAGCAGAGAATGGGGGGCCCAAGCTAACTATGGCTACACCTTC. It translates to CASREWGAQANYGYTF.

This clonotype was seen a handful of times. The V call is TRBV7-2, the J call TRBJ1-1; D is uncertain. With 1 base removed from V and 0 bases from J, the gap between germline ends came to 9 bases. Germline V lookup: CDR1 SGHTA, CDR2 FQGNSA. This CDR3 is 15 amino acids long. CDR3 bases: TGTGCCAGCAGCTTAGACCCGGTAATGAACACTGAAGCTTTCTTT. It is translated as CASSLDPVMNTEAFF. The full variable domain, completed using reference TRBV7-2 and TRBJ1-1, is GAGVSQSPSNKVTEKGKDVELRCDPISGHTALYWYRQSLGQGLEFLIYFQGNSAPDKSGLPSDRFSAERTGGSVSTLTIQRTQQEDSAVYLCASSLDPVMNTEAFFGQGTRLTVV.

This clonotype was seen a handful of times. This sequence joins TRBV5-1 and TRBJ1-1; D is possibly TRBD1 (5 bases). CDR1 and CDR2 from the germline V gene are SGHRS and YFSETQ. V lost 7 bases and J lost 1, with 20 bases in between. The CDR3 loop spans 16 amino acids. The CDR3 nucleotides read TGCGCCAGCGCGTCCGGAGACAGAAAAAAGAACACTGAAGCTTTCTTT. Protein sequence: CASASGDRKKNTEAFF.

The rearrangement joins TRBV20-1 to TRBJ2-7; tentatively, D is TRBD2 (6 bases). Germline V gives CDR1 DFQATT, CDR2 SNEGSKA (reference sequence). V dropped 3 bases and J dropped 2 bases, with 14 bases sitting between them. This CDR3 spans 14 amino acids. The CDR3 coding sequence is TGCAGTGCTAGCGGTCTAGGGGAGGCCTACGAGCAGTACTTC. Protein product: CSASGLGEAYEQYF.

The V and J genes are TRBV6-2 or TRBV6-3 and TRBJ2-1; a possible D gene is TRBD2 (5 bases). CDR3 length equals 15 residues. V lost 2 bases, J lost 5 bases, and 13 bases lay in between. Germline loops: CDR1 MNHEY, CDR2 SVGEGT. The CDR3 region is CASSYIVAADNEQFF. As DNA, the CDR3 is TGTGCCAGCAGTTACATCGTGGCAGCGGACAATGAGCAGTTCTTC.

This clonotype was observed a few times. The chain carries TRBV5-5 and TRBJ2-1; 8 bases are shared with TRBD1. Germline V gives CDR1 SGHKS, CDR2 YYEKEE (reference sequence). Trimming removed 4 bases from V and 3 bases from J; junction bases left unmatched: 6. The CDR3 extends over 15 amino acids. The CDR3 spells CASSRTGTGYNEQFF. CDR3 DNA: TGTGCCAGCAGCCGGACCGGGACAGGCTACAATGAGCAGTTCTTC.

The chain employs TRBV20-1 and TRBJ2-1; D remains unclear. The length of the CDR3 is 14 residues. Trimming shortened V by 1 base and J by 5 bases, and 12 bases separated the two germline ends. Germline loops: CDR1 DFQATT, CDR2 SNEGSKA (reference sequence). DNA of the CDR3: TGCAGTGCTAGAGCTCCCAGCGTAGACAATGAGCAGTTCTTC. Residues: CSARAPSVDNEQFF.

The chain couples TRBV24-1 to TRBJ2-1, with TRBD2 matching 14 bases. CDR1 and CDR2 (germline): KGHDR, SFDVKD. V dropped 6 bases and J dropped 6; count of bases not matched to a gene: 15. The CDR3 contains 19 residues. CDR3 bases: TGTGCCACCAGTCCGAGGGAAGGGACTAGCGGGAGATCAGTCAATGAGCAGTTCTTC. It translates to CATSPREGTSGRSVNEQFF.

This clonotype turned up a few times. The chain links TRBV10-3 to TRBJ2-5; 9 nucleotides match TRBD2. Germline V lookup: CDR1 ENHRY, CDR2 SYGVKD. There are 16 residues in the CDR3. Germline trimming cut 0 bases from V and 4 bases from J; bases unmatched to any gene: 6. This CDR3 reads CAISESRGTSRETQYF. DNA of the CDR3: TGTGCCATCAGTGAGTCGCGCGGGACTAGCAGAGAGACCCAGTACTTC.

CDR3 nucleotide sequence: TGTGCCACCTCAAGAGCGGGAGGGTCGTACAATGAGCAGTTCTTC. This encodes CATSRAGGSYNEQFF. V and J are TRBV24-1 and TRBJ2-1; 10 bases agree with TRBD2. Germline V gene sequence: CDR1 KGHDR, CDR2 SFDVKD. The CDR3 is 15 residues long. V lost 9 bases to trimming and J lost 4 bases; unmatched junction nucleotides: 8.

This clonotype occurred a few times. The chain employs TRBV5-1 and TRBJ2-5; possibly TRBD1 or TRBD2 for D (5 bases each). The germline V gene has CDR1 SGHRS and CDR2 YFSETQ. The CDR3 totals 15 residues. Trimming stripped 0 bases from V and 4 bases from J, with 13 bases between. The CDR3 DNA sequence: TGCGCCAGCAGCTTGGTCGGGGCTAATGTAGAGACCCAGTACTTC. Protein: CASSLVGANVETQYF. The full variable domain, with the rest looked up from reference TRBV5-1 and TRBJ2-5, is KAGVTQTPRYLIKTRGQQVTLSCSPISGHRSVSWYQQTPGQGLQFLFEYFSETQRNKGNFPGRFSGRQFSNSRSEMNVSTLELGDSALYLCASSLVGANVETQYFGPGTRLLVL.

The genes are TRBV2 and TRBJ2-1; 7 bases map to TRBD2. V dropped 11 bases and J dropped 10; count of bases not matched to a gene: 11. CDR1 is SNHLY, CDR2 FYNNEI, per germline. This CDR3 region has 12 residues. This CDR3 reads CASWEREGEQFF. The CDR3 DNA follows: TGTGCCTCCTGGGAGAGGGAGGGGGAGCAGTTCTTC.

This clonotype was observed a handful of times. The V and J genes are TRBV27 and TRBJ1-1; D gene unclear. CDR1 and CDR2 from the germline V gene are MNHEY and SMNVEV (reference sequence). The CDR3 sequence is 13 residues long. V gave up 5 bases and J gave up 1 base, with 8 bases separating them. CDR3 loop: CASSKDPNTEAFF. DNA for the CDR3: TGTGCCAGCAGTAAAGACCCGAACACTGAAGCTTTCTTT.

The chain joins TRBV20-1 to TRBJ1-1; unclear D gene. V dropped 6 bases and J dropped 4 bases, with 12 bases sitting between them. CDR3 length: 12 residues. Germline lookup yields CDR1 DFQATT and CDR2 SNEGSKA (reference sequence). The CDR3 reads CSAKPWGTEAFF. The CDR3 DNA reads as TGCAGTGCCAAGCCTTGGGGCACTGAAGCTTTCTTT.

The chain is built from TRBV5-1 and TRBJ1-1, with 12 bases identical to TRBD1. Germline CDR1 is SGHRS and CDR2 is YFSETQ. The junction had 7 bases not matched to a gene; V was cut back by 3 bases and J by 4 bases. The CDR3 totals 16 residues. The CDR3 region is CASSSSGQGAATEAFF. The CDR3 DNA reads TGCGCCAGCAGCTCGTCGGGACAGGGGGCCGCCACTGAAGCTTTCTTT.